This TCR beta chain was sequenced during a study of T-cell memory formation after mild COVID-19. TCRdb processed the 5' RACE reads anew with MiXCR; each CDR3 protein has one entry. Of approximately 570,000 distinct CDR3 sequences listed, more than 15% are singletons. As regards this clonotype: Its antigen is still unknown.

The study's findings and limits: Clones that contracted from day 15 to 85 were balanced CD4/CD8, while later expanders leaned CD4+.

This CDR3 has 14 residues. Germline V gene sequence: CDR1 LNHNV, CDR2 YYDKDF (reference sequence). V trimming: 2 bases; J trimming: 1 base; junction bases outside the gene matches: 2. The V and J genes are TRBV15 and TRBJ2-7, with 7 bases identical to TRBD1. This TCR was sampled from an adult woman who had mild COVID-19 (a few samples of this study predate the infection). Cell type and time point are not known. Material: PBMCs or a T cell subset sorted from them (not recorded which). The CDR3 here is CATSRPGQSYEQYF. For the CDR3, the DNA is TGTGCCACCAGCAGACCGGGACAGTCCTACGAGCAGTACTTC.